Following are 2 T cell receptor beta chains from one sample sequenced in a study of T-cell memory formation after mild COVID-19. Each CDR3 protein is one row after TCRdb ran MiXCR on the 5' RACE reads. The data contain hundreds of thousands of distinct CDR3 sequences, around a quarter of them singletons. Source material: PBMCs or a T cell subset sorted from them (not recorded which). The receptors derive from an adult woman who had mild COVID-19 (a few samples of this study predate the infection). Cell type and time point are not known.

This chain connects TRBV6-2 or TRBV6-3 to TRBJ2-1, with 9 bases identical to TRBD2. Looked up from germline, CDR1 is MNHEY and CDR2 is SVGEGT. Trimming took 2 bases from V and 4 from J; bases not matched to a gene: 0. The CDR3 is made up of 14 amino acids. Here the CDR3 DNA reads TGTGCCAGCAGTTACCTAGCGGGATACAATGAGCAGTTCTTC. Its protein product is CASSYLAGYNEQFF.

A few counts support this clonotype. The V gene is TRBV12-3 or TRBV12-4, the J gene TRBJ2-3; 12 bases are shared with TRBD2. Trimming removed 1 base from V and 6 bases from J; junction bases left unmatched: 11. CDR3 length: 18 residues. CDR3 nucleotide sequence: TGTGCCAGCAGTTTAGTTCGCCCTAGCGGGGGGGCCGAGGATACGCAGTATTTT. The encoded protein is CASSLVRPSGGAEDTQYF.